This TCR beta chain was obtained from a study of circulating and synovial CD4+ cells in juvenile arthritis. Comments on this clone: Its antigen is undetermined.

Trimming removed 3 bases at V and 6 bases at J, with 9 bases between. CDR3 length: 12 residues. Per the germline V gene, CDR1 is KGHSH and CDR2 is LQKENI. Study-level points and caveats: CPL versus bulk CD4 samples: T cell genome counts differed by at least an order of magnitude. Shared-clonotype fractions with synovium likely underestimate full repertoire overlap.

The data were produced by immunoSEQ multiplex PCR, yet TCRdb's version contains in-frame clones alone and is incomplete. This table holds around 32,000 clones, over 90% found once. The sample taken for sequencing was CD4+ T cells from blood. This rearrangement joins TRBV18 to TRBJ2-7; D gene unclear. This TCR derives from a human donor with juvenile idiopathic arthritis. DNA for the CDR3: TGTGCCAGCTCACCGCCGACTCTCGAGCAGTACTTC. The encoded protein is CASSPPTLEQYF.